This TCR beta chain was identified in a study of shared clonotypes between healthy human individuals. CD45RO-negative, CCR7-selected cells formed the naive CD8 fraction, which excluded terminally differentiated effector memory CD45RA+ cells. CDR3 length: 14 amino acids. The V gene lost 3 bases and the J gene lost 4 bases, with 10 bases spanning the gap. Germline CDR1 is SNHLY and CDR2 is FYNNEI. The protocol was immunoSEQ multiplex PCR, while the TCRdb copy is restricted to in-frame clones and leaves out a portion. The sample consists of millions of clones, approximately 94% of them appearing once. The V and J genes are TRBV2 and TRBJ2-1, with D unresolved. The specimen sequenced was naive CD8+ T cells from PBMCs. The TCR comes from a man aged 18 to 29 in good health. Some clones in this sample may be carry-over from other donors' samples. The CDR3 DNA is TGTGCCAGCAGTGACCCCCTCCGTTACAATGAGCAGTTCTTC. Its translation is CASSDPLRYNEQFF.